This is a list of T cell receptor beta chains from one sample in a study of blood T cell repertoires in COVID-19. Method: immunoSEQ multiplex PCR; TCRdb's copy keeps in-frame clones and lacks some. The table lists roughly 150,000 clones, 89% of them singletons. Input material: peripheral blood. Every receptor here comes from a man in his 60s with acute or convalescent COVID-19. The CDR3 runs from the conserved cysteine through the conserved F or W. D genes are given only for firm matches. Rows give clone size only sometimes, using once, few, many, or a class for an expanded clone.

j_call	clone_size	v_call	d_call	cdr3_aa	cdr3_nt
TRBJ2-1	-	TRBV10-3	-	CAARRQTEDEQFF	TGTGCCGCCAGGCGACAAACGGAGGATGAGCAGTTCTTC
TRBJ1-2	-	TRBV2	-	CASKGVTTSYGYTF	TGTGCCAGCAAGGGGGTTACAACCTCCTATGGCTACACCTTC
TRBJ2-7	-	TRBV7-6	TRBD1	CASSTGGTGTYEQYF	TGTGCCAGCAGCACTGGCGGGACAGGAACCTACGAGCAGTACTTC
TRBJ2-7	-	TRBV5-4	TRBD1	CASSPGTVREQYF	TGTGCCAGCAGCCCCGGGACAGTAAGAGAGCAGTACTTC
TRBJ2-3	-	TRBV19	-	CASSPPGLVTDTQYF	TGTGCCAGTAGTCCCCCCGGACTGGTCACAGATACGCAGTATTTT
TRBJ1-1	-	TRBV4-1	-	CASSQSMGGGGHGAFF	TGCGCCAGCAGCCAATCTATGGGGGGGGGAGGACATGGAGCTTTCTTT
TRBJ1-4	-	TRBV4-3	-	CASSQASGEKLFF	TGCGCCAGCAGCCAAGCCTCCGGTGAAAAACTGTTTTTT
TRBJ2-7	-	TRBV6-6	-	CASSPYPLYEQYF	TGTGCCAGCAGCCCGTATCCACTCTACGAGCAGTACTTC
TRBJ2-1	once	TRBV7-2	TRBD2	CASSLAQRGKQFF	TGTGCCAGCAGCTTGGCTCAGCGGGGGAAGCAGTTCTTC
TRBJ1-4	few	TRBV18	-	CASSPTALGQPRVTSNEKLFF	TGTGCCAGCTCACCTACGGCCCTGGGCCAACCCAGGGTGACTTCAAATGAAAAACTGTTTTTT
TRBJ1-2	-	TRBV19	-	CASSISFRERNYGYTF	TGTGCCAGTAGTATCAGTTTCCGGGAGCGAAACTATGGCTACACCTTC
TRBJ1-1	-	TRBV2	-	CASSVARLNTEAFF	TGTGCCAGCAGTGTAGCCCGTCTGAACACTGAAGCTTTCTTT
TRBJ2-3	once	TRBV24-1	TRBD1	CATSDFGTGGDTQYF	TGTGCCACCAGTGATTTTGGGACAGGGGGAGATACGCAGTATTTT
TRBJ2-1	-	TRBV11-2	-	CASSLVAVKGNEQFF	TGTGCCAGCAGCTTAGTAGCAGTCAAAGGCAATGAGCAGTTCTTC
TRBJ1-2	-	TRBV7-6	-	CASSPPGLSYGYTF	TGTGCCAGCAGCCCTCCGGGACTGAGCTATGGCTACACCTTC
TRBJ1-1	-	TRBV12-5	-	CASGSGWYTEAFF	TGTGCTAGTGGTTCTGGCTGGTACACTGAAGCTTTCTTT
TRBJ2-1	once	TRBV24-1	TRBD2	CATSDGLAGTYNEQFF	TGTGCCACCAGTGATGGACTAGCGGGGACCTACAATGAGCAGTTCTTC
TRBJ2-7	-	TRBV7-2	-	CASSLRRIPSYEQYF	TGTGCCAGCAGCTTGCGGCGAATCCCCTCCTACGAGCAGTACTTC
TRBJ1-1	-	TRBV7-2	-	CASSLRHGGAEAFF	TGTGCCAGCAGCTTACGACACGGGGGAGCCGAAGCTTTCTTT
TRBJ1-3	-	TRBV29-1	-	CSVEDNSSGNTIYF	TGCAGCGTTGAAGATAACAGCTCTGGAAACACCATATATTTT
TRBJ1-1	-	TRBV5-1	-	CASSLRGAEAFF	TGCGCCAGCAGCTTGCGGGGGGCTGAAGCTTTCTTT
TRBJ1-5	-	TRBV6-5	TRBD1	CASSRGTGGQPQHF	TGTGCCAGCAGCAGAGGGACAGGGGGTCAGCCCCAGCATTTT
TRBJ2-1	once	TRBV7-7	TRBD2	CASSLGSGTSGNEQFF	TGTGCTAGCAGCTTAGGAAGTGGGACTAGCGGGAATGAGCAGTTCTTC
TRBJ1-1	many	TRBV7-9	-	CASSQVEAFF	TGTGCCAGCAGCCAGGTTGAAGCTTTCTTT
TRBJ1-1	-	TRBV19	TRBD1	CASSIIQGDAFF	TGTGCCAGTAGTATTATACAGGGGGACGCTTTCTTT
TRBJ2-7	-	TRBV19	-	CASERGGPPGVYEQYF	TGTGCCAGTGAGAGGGGTGGACCTCCGGGGGTCTACGAGCAGTACTTC
TRBJ1-2	-	TRBV4-2	-	CASSQYSNYGYTF	TGTGCCAGCAGCCAGTACAGTAACTATGGCTACACCTTC
TRBJ1-2	-	TRBV7-3	TRBD1	CASSLSGTANYGYTF	TGTGCCAGCAGCTTATCCGGGACAGCTAACTATGGCTACACCTTC
TRBJ2-2	-	TRBV19	TRBD1	CASTGTGGYVGELFF	TGTGCCAGTACCGGGACAGGGGGCTATGTGGGGGAGCTGTTTTTT
TRBJ1-1	-	TRBV4-3	-	CASSQDYYIGGAHTEAFF	TGCGCCAGCAGCCAAGATTATTATATAGGGGGGGCTCACACTGAAGCTTTCTTT
TRBJ2-3	-	TRBV10-2	TRBD1	CASSVEGAGADTQYF	TGCGCCAGCAGTGTCGAGGGGGCTGGGGCAGATACGCAGTATTTT
TRBJ2-7	-	TRBV12-3/TRBV12-4	TRBD1	CASTWTGPYEQYF	TGTGCCAGCACTTGGACAGGTCCATACGAGCAGTACTTC
TRBJ1-2	-	TRBV3-1/TRBV3-2	TRBD1	CASSLRTGRGGYTF	TGTGCCAGCAGCCTCCGGACAGGCAGAGGTGGCTACACCTTC
TRBJ2-2	-	TRBV19	-	CASTHSPNTGELFF	TGTGCCAGTACCCATAGCCCCAACACCGGGGAGCTGTTTTTT
TRBJ1-2	-	TRBV6-5	TRBD1	CASTGTGFNYGYTF	TGTGCCAGCACAGGGACAGGGTTTAACTATGGCTACACCTTC
TRBJ1-3	-	TRBV5-4	-	CASSLGAPGANTIYF	TGTGCCAGCAGCCTGGGGGCGCCAGGGGCGAACACCATATATTTT
TRBJ1-2	-	TRBV2	TRBD1	CASSATPELVWGTAAGYTF	TGTGCCAGCAGTGCAACCCCGGAACTAGTCTGGGGGACAGCTGCTGGCTACACCTTC
TRBJ1-3	-	TRBV11-2	-	CASSDTSGNTIYF	TGTGCCAGCAGCGACACCTCTGGAAACACCATATATTTT
TRBJ2-7	-	TRBV6-6	TRBD2	CASRDLAGGAAQYF	TGTGCCAGCAGAGACCTAGCGGGGGGCGCCGCGCAGTACTTC